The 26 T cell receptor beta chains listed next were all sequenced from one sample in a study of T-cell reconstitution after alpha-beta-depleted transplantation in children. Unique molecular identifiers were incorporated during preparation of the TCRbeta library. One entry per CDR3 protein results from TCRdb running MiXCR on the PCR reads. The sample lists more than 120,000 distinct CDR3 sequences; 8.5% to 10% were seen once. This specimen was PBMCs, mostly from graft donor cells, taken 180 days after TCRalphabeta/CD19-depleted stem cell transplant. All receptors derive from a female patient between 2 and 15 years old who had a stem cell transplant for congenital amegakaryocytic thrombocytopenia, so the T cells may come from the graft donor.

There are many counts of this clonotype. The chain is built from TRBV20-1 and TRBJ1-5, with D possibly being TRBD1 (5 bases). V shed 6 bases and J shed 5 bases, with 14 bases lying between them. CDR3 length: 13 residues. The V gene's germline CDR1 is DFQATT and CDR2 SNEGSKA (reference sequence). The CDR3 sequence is CSAAPRDYQPQHF. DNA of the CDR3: TGCAGTGCAGCCCCCAGGGATTATCAGCCCCAGCATTTT.

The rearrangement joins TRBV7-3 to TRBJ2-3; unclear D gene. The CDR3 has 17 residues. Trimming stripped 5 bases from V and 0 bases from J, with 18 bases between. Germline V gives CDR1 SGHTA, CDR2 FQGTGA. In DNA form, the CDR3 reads TGTGCCAGCAGCAAACGATCTGGGCTTACTAGCACAGATACGCAGTATTTT. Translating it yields CASSKRSGLTSTDTQYF.

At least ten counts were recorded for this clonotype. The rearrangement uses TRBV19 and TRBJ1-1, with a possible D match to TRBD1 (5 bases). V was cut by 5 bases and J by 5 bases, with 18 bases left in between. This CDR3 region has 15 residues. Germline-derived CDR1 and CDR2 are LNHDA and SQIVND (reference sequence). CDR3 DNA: TGTGCCAGTAGTCCGGACAATTCCGAGGAAACTGAAGCTTTCTTT. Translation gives CASSPDNSEETEAFF. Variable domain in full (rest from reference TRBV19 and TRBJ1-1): DGGITQSPKYLFRKEGQNVTLSCEQNLNHDAMYWYRQDPGQGLRLIYYSQIVNDFQKGDIAEGYSVSREKKESFPLTVTSAQKNPTAFYLCASSPDNSEETEAFFGQGTRLTVV.

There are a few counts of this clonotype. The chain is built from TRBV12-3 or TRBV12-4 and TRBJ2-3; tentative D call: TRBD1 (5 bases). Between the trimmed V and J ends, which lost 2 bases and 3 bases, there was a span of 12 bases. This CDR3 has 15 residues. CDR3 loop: CASSLRQSGTDTQYF. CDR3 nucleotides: TGTGCCAGCAGTTTAAGACAGTCCGGGACAGATACGCAGTATTTT.

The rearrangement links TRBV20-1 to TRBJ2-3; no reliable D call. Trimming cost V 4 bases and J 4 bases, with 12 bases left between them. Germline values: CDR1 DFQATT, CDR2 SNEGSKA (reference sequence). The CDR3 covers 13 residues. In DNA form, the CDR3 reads TGCAGTGCTAATTCCCCGGGTTCAGATACGCAGTATTTT. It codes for CSANSPGSDTQYF.

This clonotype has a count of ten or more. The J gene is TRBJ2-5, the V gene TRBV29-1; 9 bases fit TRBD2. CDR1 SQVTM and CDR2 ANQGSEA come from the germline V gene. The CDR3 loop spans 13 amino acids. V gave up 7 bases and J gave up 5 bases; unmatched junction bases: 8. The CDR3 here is CSGSWTSDETQYF. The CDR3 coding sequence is TGCAGCGGGTCTTGGACTAGCGACGAGACCCAGTACTTC.

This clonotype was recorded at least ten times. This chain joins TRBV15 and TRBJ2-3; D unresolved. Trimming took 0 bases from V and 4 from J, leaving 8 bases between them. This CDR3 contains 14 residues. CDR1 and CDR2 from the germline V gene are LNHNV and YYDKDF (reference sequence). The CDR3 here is CATSRDHSADTQYF. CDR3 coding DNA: TGTGCCACCAGCAGAGACCATTCCGCAGATACGCAGTATTTT. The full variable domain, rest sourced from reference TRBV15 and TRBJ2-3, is DAMVIQNPRYQVTQFGKPVTLSCSQTLNHNVMYWYQQKSSQAPKLLFHYYDKDFNNEADTPDNFQSRRPNTSFCFLDIRSPGLGDTAMYLCATSRDHSADTQYFGPGTRLTVL.

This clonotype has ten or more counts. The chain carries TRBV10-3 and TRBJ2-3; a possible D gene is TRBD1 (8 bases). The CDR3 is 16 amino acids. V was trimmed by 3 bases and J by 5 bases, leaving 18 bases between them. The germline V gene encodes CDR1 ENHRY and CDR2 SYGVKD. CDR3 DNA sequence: TGTGCCATCAGTGATTACGGACAGGGCGGGGGAGATACGCAGTATTTT. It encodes CAISDYGQGGGDTQYF.

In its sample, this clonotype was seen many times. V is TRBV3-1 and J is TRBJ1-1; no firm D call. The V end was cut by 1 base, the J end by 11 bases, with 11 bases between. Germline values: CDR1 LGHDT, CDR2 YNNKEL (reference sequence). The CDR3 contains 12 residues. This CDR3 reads CASSQGSREAFF. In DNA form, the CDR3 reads TGTGCCAGCAGCCAAGGGTCCCGAGAGGCTTTCTTT.

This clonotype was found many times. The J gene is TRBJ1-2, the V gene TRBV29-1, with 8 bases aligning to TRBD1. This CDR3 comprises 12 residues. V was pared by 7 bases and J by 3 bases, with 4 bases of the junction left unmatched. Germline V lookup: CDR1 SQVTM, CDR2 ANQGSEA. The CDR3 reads CSGDRPHYGYTF. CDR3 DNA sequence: TGCAGCGGGGACAGGCCCCACTATGGCTACACCTTC.

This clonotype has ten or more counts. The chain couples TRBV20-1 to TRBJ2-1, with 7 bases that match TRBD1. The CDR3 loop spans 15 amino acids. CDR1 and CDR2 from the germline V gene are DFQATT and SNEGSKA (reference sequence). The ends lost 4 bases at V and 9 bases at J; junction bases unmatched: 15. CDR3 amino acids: CSATPTGSWLVEQFF. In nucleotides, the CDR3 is TGCAGTGCTACACCGACAGGGTCCTGGTTGGTTGAGCAGTTCTTC.

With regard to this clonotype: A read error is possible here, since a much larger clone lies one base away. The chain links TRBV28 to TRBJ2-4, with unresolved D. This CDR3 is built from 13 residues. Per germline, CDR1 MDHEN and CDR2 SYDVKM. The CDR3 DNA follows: TGTGCCAGCAGCCCCCCGGCAAGAAACATGCAGTACTTC. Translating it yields CASSPPARNMQYF.

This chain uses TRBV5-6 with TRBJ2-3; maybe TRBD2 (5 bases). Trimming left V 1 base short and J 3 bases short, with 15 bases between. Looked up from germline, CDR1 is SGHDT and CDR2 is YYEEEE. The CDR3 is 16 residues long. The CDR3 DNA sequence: TGTGCCAGCAGCTTGAGGTTGGGGAGTTTAACAGATACGCAGTATTTT. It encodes CASSLRLGSLTDTQYF.

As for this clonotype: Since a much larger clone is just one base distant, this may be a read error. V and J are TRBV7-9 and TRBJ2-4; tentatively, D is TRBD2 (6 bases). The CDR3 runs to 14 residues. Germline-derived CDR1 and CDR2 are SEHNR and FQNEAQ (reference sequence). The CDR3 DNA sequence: TGTGCCAGCAGCCCCGGAGGGAAGAAAAACAGTCAGTACTTC. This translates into CASSPGGKKNSQYF.

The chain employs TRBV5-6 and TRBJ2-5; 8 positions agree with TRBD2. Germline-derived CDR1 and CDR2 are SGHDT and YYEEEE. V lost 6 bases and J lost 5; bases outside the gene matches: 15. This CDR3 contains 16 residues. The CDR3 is CASTGTFRAGAETQYF. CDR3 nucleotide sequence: TGTGCCAGCACCGGGACATTCCGAGCGGGAGCGGAGACCCAGTACTTC.

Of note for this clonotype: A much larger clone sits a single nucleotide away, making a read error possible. CDR3 loop: CASSARGVGGKLFF. CDR3 DNA sequence: TGCGCCAGCAGCGCTCGTGGGGTCGGTGGAAAACTGTTTTTT. This chain joins TRBV5-1 and TRBJ1-4; D call uncertain. CDR1 and CDR2 (germline): SGHRS, YFSETQ. This CDR3 is 14 amino acids long. V lost 4 bases, J lost 10 bases, and 17 bases lay in between.

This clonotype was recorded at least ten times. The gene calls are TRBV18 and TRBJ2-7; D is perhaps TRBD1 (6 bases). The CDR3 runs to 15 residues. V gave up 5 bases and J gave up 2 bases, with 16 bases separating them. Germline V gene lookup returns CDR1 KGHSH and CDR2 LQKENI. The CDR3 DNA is TGTGCCAGCTCATATACAGGGAAAGTAACCTACGAGCAGTACTTC. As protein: CASSYTGKVTYEQYF.

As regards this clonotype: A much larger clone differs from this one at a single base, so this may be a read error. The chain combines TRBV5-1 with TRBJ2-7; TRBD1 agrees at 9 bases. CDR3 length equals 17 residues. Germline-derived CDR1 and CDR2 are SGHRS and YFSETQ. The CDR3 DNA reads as TGCGCCAGCAGCTCGCCAGGAACAGGGGGCTACTCCTACGAGCAGCACTTC. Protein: CASSSPGTGGYSYEQHF. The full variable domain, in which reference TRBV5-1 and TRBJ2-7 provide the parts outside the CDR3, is KAGVTQTPRYLIKTRGQQVTLSCSPISGHRSVSWYQQTPGQGLQFLFEYFSETQRNKGNFPGRFSGRQFSNSRSEMNVSTLELGDSALYLCASSSPGTGGYSYEQHFGPGTRLTVT.

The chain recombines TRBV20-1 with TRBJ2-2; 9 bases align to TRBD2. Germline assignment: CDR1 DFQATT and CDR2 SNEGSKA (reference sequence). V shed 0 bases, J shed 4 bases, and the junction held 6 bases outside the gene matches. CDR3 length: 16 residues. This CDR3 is CSARDIAGAVTGELFF. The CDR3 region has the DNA TGCAGTGCTAGAGACATAGCGGGAGCCGTCACCGGGGAGCTGTTTTTT.

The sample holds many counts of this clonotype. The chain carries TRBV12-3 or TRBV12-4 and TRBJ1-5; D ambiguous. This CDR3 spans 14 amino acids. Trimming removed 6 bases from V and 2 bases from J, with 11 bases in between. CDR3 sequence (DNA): TGTGCCAGCAGGTGGGCTTATGGCAATCAGCCCCAGCATTTT. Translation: CASRWAYGNQPQHF.

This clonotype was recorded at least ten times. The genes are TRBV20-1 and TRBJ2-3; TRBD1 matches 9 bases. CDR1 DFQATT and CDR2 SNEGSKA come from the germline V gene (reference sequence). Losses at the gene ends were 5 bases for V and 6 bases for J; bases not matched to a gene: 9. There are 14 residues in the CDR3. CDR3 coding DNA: TGCAGTGCTTGGGACAGGGCCCGGTATGATACGCAGTATTTT. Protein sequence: CSAWDRARYDTQYF.

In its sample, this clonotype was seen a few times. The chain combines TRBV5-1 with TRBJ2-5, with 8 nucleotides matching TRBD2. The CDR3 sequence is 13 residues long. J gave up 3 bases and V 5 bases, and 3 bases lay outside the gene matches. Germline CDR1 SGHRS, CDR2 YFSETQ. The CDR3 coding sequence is TGCGCCAGCAGTTTTAGCGGGAAAGAGACCCAGTACTTC. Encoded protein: CASSFSGKETQYF.

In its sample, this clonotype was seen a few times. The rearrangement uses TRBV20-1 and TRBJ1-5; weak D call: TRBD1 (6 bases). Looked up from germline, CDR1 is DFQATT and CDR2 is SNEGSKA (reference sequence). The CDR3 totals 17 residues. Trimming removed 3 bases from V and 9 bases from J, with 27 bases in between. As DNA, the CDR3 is TGCAGTGCTAGTGCCCCCCCAACAGGGAACTTAAAACGGCCCCAGCATTTT. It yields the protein CSASAPPTGNLKRPQHF.

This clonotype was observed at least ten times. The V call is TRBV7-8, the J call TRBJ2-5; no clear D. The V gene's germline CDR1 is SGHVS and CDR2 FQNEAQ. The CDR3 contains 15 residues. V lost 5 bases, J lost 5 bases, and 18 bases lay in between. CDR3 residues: CASSPQMGTPETQYF. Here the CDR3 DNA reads TGTGCCAGCAGCCCACAAATGGGCACACCGGAGACCCAGTACTTC.

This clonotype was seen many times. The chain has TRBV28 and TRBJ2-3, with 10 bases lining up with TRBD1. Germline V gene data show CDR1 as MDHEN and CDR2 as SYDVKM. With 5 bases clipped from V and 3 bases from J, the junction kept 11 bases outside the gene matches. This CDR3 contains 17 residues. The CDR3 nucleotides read TGTGCCAGCAGTCCCCCTAACCGGGACAGGGGTACAGATACGCAGTATTTT. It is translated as CASSPPNRDRGTDTQYF.

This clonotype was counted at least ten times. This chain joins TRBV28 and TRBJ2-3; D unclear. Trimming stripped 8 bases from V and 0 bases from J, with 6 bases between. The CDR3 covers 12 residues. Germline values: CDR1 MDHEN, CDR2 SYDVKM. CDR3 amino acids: CASESSTDTQYF. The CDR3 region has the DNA TGTGCCAGCGAGAGTAGCACAGATACGCAGTATTTT.